This TCR beta chain was sequenced in a study of T cells expressing NK-cell markers. To note about this clonotype: Its antigen remains unknown.

Study-wide results and caveats: The CD3+CD56-NKG2C+ fraction of a handful of donors was also led by these clonotypes.

No DNA is given; TCRdb re-called the 5' RACE reads and lists each CDR3 protein once. The sample table sets out about 430,000 distinct CDR3 sequences. The CDR3 spans 13 residues. The chain combines TRBV12-3 or TRBV12-4 with TRBJ2-3; TCRdb's D gene call, TRBD1, goes unchecked for lack of DNA. The sequenced material came from blood T cells: a sorted CD56 or NKG2C T cell subset, CD4+ or CD8+ T cells, or bulk PBMC T cells (not recorded which). The receptor comes from a woman aged 50 to 60 in good health. The CDR3 reads CASSLDQGDTQYF.